This T cell receptor beta chain was profiled in a study of T cells in Graves' hyperthyroidism and ophthalmopathy. At the level of the study: Before treatment of any kind, peripheral blood was taken at initial diagnosis.

The CDR3 regions of TCR beta were amplified from RNA transcripts. The HTBI primer set was used in a first-round RT-PCR of the TCR CDR3. MiXCR, run by TCRdb on the multiplex PCR reads, gives a single entry per CDR3 protein. The sample has hundreds of thousands of distinct CDR3 sequences, around 22% seen once. The V and J ends lost 5 bases and 9 bases respectively, with 26 bases between them. Germline assignment: CDR1 SGHAT and CDR2 FQDESV (reference sequence). The CDR3 totals 17 residues. Clinical Activity Scores of at least 3, NOSPECS grades of at least 4 and durations under 3 months characterized ophthalmopathy patients. The study, taken as a whole, reports: Blood also showed most of the thyroid clonotypes that were expanded above 0.001.

This clonotype was detected only a few times. Antigen specificity is unknown. The chain employs TRBV11-1 and TRBJ2-1; possible D gene TRBD2, 5 bases. The receptor comes from a man in his thirties or forties with Graves' ophthalmopathy. Material for sequencing was blood. The CDR3 DNA is TGTGCCAGCAGCCAAGAAAGACGGACCGTCCCGGGAAGTGAGCAGTTCTTC. This gives the protein CASSQERRTVPGSEQFF.